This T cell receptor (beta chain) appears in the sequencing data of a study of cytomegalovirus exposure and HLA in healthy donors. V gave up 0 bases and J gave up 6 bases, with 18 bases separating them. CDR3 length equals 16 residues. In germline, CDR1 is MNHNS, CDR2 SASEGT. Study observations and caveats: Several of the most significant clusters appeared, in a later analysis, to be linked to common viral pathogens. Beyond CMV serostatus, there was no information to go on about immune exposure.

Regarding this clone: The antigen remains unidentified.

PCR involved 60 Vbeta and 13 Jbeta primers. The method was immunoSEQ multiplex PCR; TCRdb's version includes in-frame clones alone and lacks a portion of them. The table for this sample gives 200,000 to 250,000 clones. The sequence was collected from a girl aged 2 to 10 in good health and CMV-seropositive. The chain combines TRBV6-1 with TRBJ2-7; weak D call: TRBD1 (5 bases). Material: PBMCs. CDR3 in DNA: TGTGCCAGCAGTGAAGCGACAGCCCAGACTGGGTTCGAGCAGTACTTC. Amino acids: CASSEATAQTGFEQYF.